One sample yielded the 19 T cell receptor beta chains listed below, sequenced in a study of spatial heterogeneity in lung cancer (dated by TCRdb to 2018 to 2020). The sample's time point label is to be understood as: sample taken at primary tumor resection. The library came from 5' RACE. TCRdb records NextSeq 500 as the sequencer. TCRdb redid the processing of the public reads, applying fastp at Q25 and MiXCR, and retained in-frame beta chains. One record per CDR3 amino acid sequence lists the most common genes and DNA. The sample records some 21,000 distinct CDR3 sequences, approximately 4.6% of which are singletons. Approximately 7.4% of the sample goes to the ten largest clones. The sequencing used PBMCs, collected at surgery. The receptors derive from a male donor with early-stage non-small cell lung cancer.

This clonotype was seen at least ten times. The rearrangement joins TRBV24-1 to TRBJ2-3, with D maybe TRBD2 (5 bases). CDR1 and CDR2 (germline): KGHDR, SFDVKD. The CDR3 length is 17 residues. V shed 4 bases and J shed 2 bases, with 18 bases lying between them. The CDR3 reads CATSDSWTQTITDTQYF. CDR3 DNA: TGTGCCACCAGTGACTCCTGGACTCAAACGATCACAGATACGCAGTATTTT.

As for this clonotype: One end of the junction varies from germline; a read error may be responsible. The chain carries TRBV3-1 and TRBJ2-5, with D possibly matching TRBD2 (5 bases). The CDR3 contains 13 residues. Germline CDR1 is LGHDT and CDR2 is YNNKEL (reference sequence). CDR3 sequence reads: CVSSVDWVETQYF. The CDR3 nucleotides are TGTGTCAGCAGCGTGGACTGGGTGGAGACCCAGTACTTC.

This clonotype was found a few times. The chain is built from TRBV5-1 and TRBJ2-3; TRBD2 aligns across 8 bases. The V gene end was trimmed by 3 bases and the J gene end by 0 bases; junction bases not matched to a gene: 9. Germline V lookup: CDR1 SGHRS, CDR2 YFSETQ. This CDR3 is 17 amino acids long. This CDR3 is CASSSSTSASSTDTQYF. CDR3 bases: TGCGCCAGCAGCTCGTCGACTAGCGCGTCGAGCACAGATACGCAGTATTTT.

This clonotype was picked up many times. The chain employs TRBV15 and TRBJ2-1; 8 positions match TRBD1. The CDR3 has 14 residues. The V gene end was trimmed by 3 bases and the J gene end by 7 bases; junction bases not matched to a gene: 5. Germline V gene sequence: CDR1 LNHNV, CDR2 YYDKDF (reference sequence). In DNA form, the CDR3 reads TGTGCCACCAGCAGCCCAGGGGGCCTGAATGAGCAGTTCTTC. It encodes CATSSPGGLNEQFF.

This clonotype has at least ten counts. This rearrangement joins TRBV7-9 to TRBJ1-1; D call uncertain. Germline V gives CDR1 SEHNR, CDR2 FQNEAQ (reference sequence). The germline V and J ends were trimmed by 4 bases and 1 base, with 7 bases remaining between them. CDR3 size: 13 residues. In nucleotides, the CDR3 is TGTGCCAGCAGCTCCTACAGGAACACTGAAGCTTTCTTT. It yields the protein CASSSYRNTEAFF.

This clonotype was picked up many times. Mismatch with germline at one junction end may stem from a read error. The chain employs TRBV7-9 and TRBJ2-7, with a tentative D call TRBD2 (6 bases). Germline CDR1 reads SEHNR; CDR2 reads FQNEAQ (reference sequence). The CDR3 covers 14 residues. The CDR3 nucleotides read TGTGCCAGCAGCTTACCCGGGAGCTCCCACGAGCAGTACTTC. It encodes CASSLPGSSHEQYF.

This clonotype is medium-sized within its sample. This chain connects TRBV7-8 to TRBJ1-5, with D hard to call. Germline values: CDR1 SGHVS, CDR2 FQNEAQ. Between the trimmed V and J ends, which lost 3 bases and 4 bases, there was a span of 4 bases. CDR3 length: 12 residues. CDR3: CASSLGNQPQHF. The CDR3 DNA reads as TGTGCCAGCAGCTTGGGTAATCAGCCCCAGCATTTT.

This clonotype occurred many times. The CDR3 loop reads CASSLTGLSGELFF. CDR3 coding DNA: TGTGCCAGCAGTCTCACAGGGTTGAGCGGGGAGCTGTTTTTT. The chain links TRBV28 to TRBJ2-2; maybe TRBD1 (6 bases). This CDR3 has 14 residues. Trimming took 5 bases from V and 7 from J, leaving 14 bases between them. CDR1 and CDR2 from the germline V gene are MDHEN and SYDVKM.

The V gene is TRBV20-1, the J gene TRBJ1-1; 7 bases are shared with TRBD1. After removal of 6 bases from V and 2 bases from J, the junction contained 9 bases not matched to a gene. CDR1 and CDR2 from the germline V gene are DFQATT and SNEGSKA (reference sequence). The length of the CDR3 is 14 residues. CDR3 residues: CSAIPGTVNTEAFF. The DNA of the CDR3 is TGCAGTGCCATTCCCGGGACAGTAAACACTGAAGCTTTCTTT.

The table lists this clonotype with many counts. The chain uses TRBV6-5 and TRBJ2-7; D is possibly TRBD1 (5 bases). The germline CDR1 and CDR2 sequences are MNHEY and SVGAGI. Between the trimmed V and J ends, which lost 6 bases and 6 bases, there was a span of 18 bases. This CDR3 comprises 14 residues. The CDR3 bases are TGTGCCAGCAGCAGGAAGGCAGGGCCGTTCGAGCAGTACTTC. It codes for CASSRKAGPFEQYF.

There are a few counts of this clonotype. The rearrangement uses TRBV12-3 or TRBV12-4 and TRBJ2-3; D uncertain. The V gene lost 6 bases and the J gene lost 2 bases, with 9 bases spanning the gap. The CDR3 length is 13 residues. The CDR3, as DNA: TGTGCCAGCAGGCTGGTACTCACAGATACGCAGTATTTT. Protein sequence: CASRLVLTDTQYF.

In this sample, this clonotype turned up many times. CDR3 region: CSKEDQGGYTF. Here the CDR3 DNA reads TGCAGTAAAGAGGATCAAGGTGGCTACACCTTC. The chain has TRBV20-1 and TRBJ1-2; D is uncertain. Germline V gene data show CDR1 as DFQATT and CDR2 as SNEGSKA (reference sequence). The CDR3 spans 11 residues. The V and J ends lost 8 bases and 7 bases respectively, with 14 bases between them.

There are many counts of this clonotype. This chain uses TRBV30 with TRBJ1-6; D uncertain. V shed 0 bases and J shed 3 bases, with 15 bases lying between them. CDR1 is GTSNPN and CDR2 is SVGIG in the germline V gene (reference sequence). The CDR3 is 17 amino acids. The chain's CDR3 is CAWSVFTVAFYNSPLHF. CDR3 nucleotide sequence: TGTGCCTGGAGTGTTTTTACAGTAGCCTTCTATAATTCACCCCTCCACTTT. Variable domain in full (rest from reference TRBV30 and TRBJ1-6): SQTIHQWPATLVQPVGSPLSLECTVEGTSNPNLYWYRQAAGRGLQLLFYSVGIGQISSEVPQNLSASRPQDRQFILSSKKLLLSDSGFYLCAWSVFTVAFYNSPLHFGNGTRLTVT.

At least ten counts were recorded for this clonotype. The CDR3 loop is CASRGLAGFETQYF. The CDR3 nucleotides are TGTGCCAGCAGAGGACTAGCAGGGTTTGAGACCCAGTACTTC. V usage is TRBV27 and J usage is TRBJ2-5; 8 positions agree with TRBD2. This CDR3 spans 14 amino acids. Germline CDR1 MNHEY, CDR2 SMNVEV (reference sequence). Trimming removed 6 bases from V and 5 bases from J; junction bases left unmatched: 8.

The sample holds many counts of this clonotype. The chain joins TRBV6-5 to TRBJ2-5; 9 nucleotides agree with TRBD2. Trimming removed 4 bases from V and 4 bases from J; junction bases left unmatched: 4. Germline-derived CDR1 and CDR2 are MNHEY and SVGAGI. This CDR3 contains 14 residues. The CDR3 reads CASSLAGVRETQYF. The CDR3 DNA is TGTGCCAGCAGTTTAGCGGGAGTAAGAGAGACCCAGTACTTC.

This clonotype was counted ten times or more. The V gene is TRBV11-1, the J gene TRBJ2-2; no definite D call. Looked up from germline, CDR1 is SGHAT and CDR2 is FQDESV (reference sequence). This CDR3 region has 17 residues. Deletions cut 0 bases from V and 0 bases from J, with 11 bases between. The CDR3 DNA follows: TGTGCCAGCAGCTTAGCCCCGGACCCATCGAACACCGGGGAGCTGTTTTTT. This sequence encodes CASSLAPDPSNTGELFF.

This clonotype was seen at least ten times. The chain combines TRBV5-1 with TRBJ2-7; D is unclear. Germline V lookup: CDR1 SGHRS, CDR2 YFSETQ. Trimming removed 4 bases at V and 7 bases at J, with 15 bases between. The CDR3 consists of 13 residues. The CDR3, as DNA: TGCGCCAGCAGCACGGAAAGACCCATTGAGCAGTACTTC. Its translation: CASSTERPIEQYF.

This clonotype was counted at least ten times. This rearrangement joins TRBV12-3 or TRBV12-4 to TRBJ1-3, with D maybe TRBD1 (6 bases). Trimming took 6 bases from V and 0 from J, leaving 12 bases between them. CDR3 size: 15 residues. The CDR3 DNA reads TGTGCCAGCAGCGATTCAGGGGCCTCTGGAAACACCATATATTTT. It yields the protein CASSDSGASGNTIYF.

This clonotype showed up many times. The DNA of the CDR3 is TGTGCCAGCAGCTTGGGGACAGGGGAACCCTATGGCTACACCTTC. Translation: CASSLGTGEPYGYTF. The rearrangement links TRBV5-5 to TRBJ1-2; 9 nucleotides match TRBD1. The germline CDR1 and CDR2 sequences are SGHKS and YYEKEE (reference sequence). The trim removed 0 bases at V and 4 bases at J, leaving 4 bases unmatched. The CDR3 spans 15 residues.